The present TCR beta chain was sequenced within a study of breast tumors, draining lymph nodes, adjacent tissues. The lymph nodes were axillary draining lymph nodes from breast cancer patients. The CDR3 extends over 15 amino acids. CDR1 KGHDR and CDR2 SFDVKD come from the germline V gene. The V gene lost 1 base and the J gene lost 4 bases, with 13 bases spanning the gap. TCRdb itself ran the multiplex PCR reads through MiXCR, one entry per CDR3 protein. This table holds some 250,000 distinct CDR3 sequences, 34% found once. This clonotype was counted many times. The sequence was obtained from a female donor with breast cancer. Some clones in this sample may be carry-over from other donors' samples. The chain has TRBV24-1 and TRBJ2-7; D may be TRBD1 or TRBD2 (5 bases each). The sample was axillary lymph node tissue. The CDR3 spells CATSDFSKGRYEQYF. CDR3 nucleotide sequence: TGTGCCACCAGTGATTTCAGCAAGGGACGGTACGAGCAGTACTTC.